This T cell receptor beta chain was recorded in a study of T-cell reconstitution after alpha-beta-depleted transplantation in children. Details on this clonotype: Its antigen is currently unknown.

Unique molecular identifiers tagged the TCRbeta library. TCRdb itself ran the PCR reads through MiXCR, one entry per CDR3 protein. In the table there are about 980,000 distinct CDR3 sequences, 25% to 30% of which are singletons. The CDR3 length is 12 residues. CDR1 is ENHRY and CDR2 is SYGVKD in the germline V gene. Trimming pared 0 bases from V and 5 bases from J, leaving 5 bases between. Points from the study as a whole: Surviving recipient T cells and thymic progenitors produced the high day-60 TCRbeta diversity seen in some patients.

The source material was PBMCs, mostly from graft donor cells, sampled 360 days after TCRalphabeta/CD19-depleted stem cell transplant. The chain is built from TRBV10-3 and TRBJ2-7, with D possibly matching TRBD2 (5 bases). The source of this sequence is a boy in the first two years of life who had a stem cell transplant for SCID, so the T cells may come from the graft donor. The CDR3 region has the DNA TGTGCCATCAGTGAGTCGGAGGACGAGCAGTACTTC. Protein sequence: CAISESEDEQYF.